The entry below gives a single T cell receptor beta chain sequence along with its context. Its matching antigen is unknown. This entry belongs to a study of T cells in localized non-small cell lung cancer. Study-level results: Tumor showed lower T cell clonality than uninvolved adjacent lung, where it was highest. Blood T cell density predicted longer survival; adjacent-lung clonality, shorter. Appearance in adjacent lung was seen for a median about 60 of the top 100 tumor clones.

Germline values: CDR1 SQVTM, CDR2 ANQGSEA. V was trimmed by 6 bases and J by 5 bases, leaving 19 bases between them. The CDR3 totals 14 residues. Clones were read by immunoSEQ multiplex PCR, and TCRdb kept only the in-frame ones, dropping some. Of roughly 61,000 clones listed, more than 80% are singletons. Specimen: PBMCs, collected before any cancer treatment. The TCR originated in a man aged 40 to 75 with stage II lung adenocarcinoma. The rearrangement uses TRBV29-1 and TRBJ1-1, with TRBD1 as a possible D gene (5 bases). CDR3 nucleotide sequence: TGCAGCGTGGGGACGAGTAGGGCGGTGACTGAAGCTTTCTTT. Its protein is CSVGTSRAVTEAFF.